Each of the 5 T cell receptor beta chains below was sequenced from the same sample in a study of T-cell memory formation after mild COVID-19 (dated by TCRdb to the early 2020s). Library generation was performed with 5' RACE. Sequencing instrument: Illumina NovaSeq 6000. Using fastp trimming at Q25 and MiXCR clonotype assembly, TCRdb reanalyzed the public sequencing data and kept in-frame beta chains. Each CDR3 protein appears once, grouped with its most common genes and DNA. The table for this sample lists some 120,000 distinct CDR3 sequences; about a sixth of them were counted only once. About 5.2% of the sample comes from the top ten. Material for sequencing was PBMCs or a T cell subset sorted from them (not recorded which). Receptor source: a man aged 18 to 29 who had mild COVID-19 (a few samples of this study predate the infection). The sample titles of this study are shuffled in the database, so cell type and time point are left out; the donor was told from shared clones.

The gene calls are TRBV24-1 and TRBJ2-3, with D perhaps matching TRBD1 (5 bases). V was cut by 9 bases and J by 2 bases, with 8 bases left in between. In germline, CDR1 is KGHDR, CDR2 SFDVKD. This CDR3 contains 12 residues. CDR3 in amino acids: CATAGNTDTQYF. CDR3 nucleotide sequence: TGTGCCACCGCAGGGAACACAGATACGCAGTATTTT.

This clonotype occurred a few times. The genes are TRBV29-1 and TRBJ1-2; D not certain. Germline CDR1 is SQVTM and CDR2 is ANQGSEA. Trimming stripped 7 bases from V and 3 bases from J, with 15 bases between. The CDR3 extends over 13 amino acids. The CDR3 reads CSAPREWDYGYTF. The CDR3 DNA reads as TGCAGCGCCCCCCGGGAATGGGACTATGGCTACACCTTC.

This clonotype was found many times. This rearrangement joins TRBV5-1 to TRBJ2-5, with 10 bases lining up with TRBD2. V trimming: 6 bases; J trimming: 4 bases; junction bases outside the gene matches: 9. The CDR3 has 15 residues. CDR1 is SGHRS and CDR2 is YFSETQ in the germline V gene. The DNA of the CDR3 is TGCGCCAGCACCCCTAGCGGGGGAGGGAGAGAGACCCAGTACTTC. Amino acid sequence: CASTPSGGGRETQYF.

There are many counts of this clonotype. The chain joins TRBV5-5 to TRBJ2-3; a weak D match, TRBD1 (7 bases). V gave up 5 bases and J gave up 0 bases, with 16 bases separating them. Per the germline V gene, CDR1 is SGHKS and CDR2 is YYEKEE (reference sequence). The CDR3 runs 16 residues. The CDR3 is CASRSQGGFSTDTQYF. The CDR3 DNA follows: TGTGCCAGCAGATCCCAGGGGGGATTTAGCACAGATACGCAGTATTTT.

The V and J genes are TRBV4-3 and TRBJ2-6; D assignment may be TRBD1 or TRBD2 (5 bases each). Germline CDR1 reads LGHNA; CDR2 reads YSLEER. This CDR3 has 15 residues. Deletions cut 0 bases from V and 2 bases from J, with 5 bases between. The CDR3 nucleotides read TGCGCCAGCAGCCAAGAGGGGGCTGGGGCCAACGTCCTGACTTTC. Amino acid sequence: CASSQEGAGANVLTF.